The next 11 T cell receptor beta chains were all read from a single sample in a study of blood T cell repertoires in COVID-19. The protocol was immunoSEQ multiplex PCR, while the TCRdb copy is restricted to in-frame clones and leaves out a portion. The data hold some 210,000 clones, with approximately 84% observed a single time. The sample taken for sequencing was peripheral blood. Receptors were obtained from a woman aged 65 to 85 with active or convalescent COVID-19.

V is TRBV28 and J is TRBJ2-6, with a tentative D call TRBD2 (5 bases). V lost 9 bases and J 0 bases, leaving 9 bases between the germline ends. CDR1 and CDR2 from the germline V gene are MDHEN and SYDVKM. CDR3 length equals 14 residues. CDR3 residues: CASTRSSGANVLTF. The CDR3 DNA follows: TGTGCCAGTACTAGGAGCTCTGGGGCCAACGTCCTGACTTTC.

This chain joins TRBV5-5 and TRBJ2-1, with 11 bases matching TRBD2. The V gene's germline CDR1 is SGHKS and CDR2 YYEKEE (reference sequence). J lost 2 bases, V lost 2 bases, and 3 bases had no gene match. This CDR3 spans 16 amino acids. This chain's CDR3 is CASSLGTSGAYNEQFF. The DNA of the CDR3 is TGTGCCAGCAGCTTAGGGACTAGCGGAGCCTACAATGAGCAGTTCTTC. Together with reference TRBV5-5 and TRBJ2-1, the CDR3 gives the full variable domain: DAGVTQSPTHLIKTRGQQVTLRCSPISGHKSVSWYQQVLGQGPQFIFQYYEKEERGRGNFPDRFSARQFPNYSSELNVNALLLGDSALYLCASSLGTSGAYNEQFFGPGTRLTVL.

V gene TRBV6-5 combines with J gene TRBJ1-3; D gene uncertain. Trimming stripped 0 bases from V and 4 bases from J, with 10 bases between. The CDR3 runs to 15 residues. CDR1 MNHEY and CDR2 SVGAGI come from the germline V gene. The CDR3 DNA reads TGTGCCAGCAGTTACTCGGGAGCACACGGAAACACCATATATTTT. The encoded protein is CASSYSGAHGNTIYF.

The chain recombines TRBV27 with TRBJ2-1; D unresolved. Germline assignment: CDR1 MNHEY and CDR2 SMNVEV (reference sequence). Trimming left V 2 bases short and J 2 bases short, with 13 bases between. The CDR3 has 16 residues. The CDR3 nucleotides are TGTGCCAGCAGTTTAGCCAGCGTACCCCCCTACAATGAGCAGTTCTTC. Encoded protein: CASSLASVPPYNEQFF.

The CDR3 coding sequence is TGCGCCAGCAGCTCAACAGGGGGCCCCGAAGCTTTCTTT. This encodes CASSSTGGPEAFF. The chain uses TRBV5-1 and TRBJ1-1; 9 nucleotides align to TRBD1. Germline V gives CDR1 SGHRS, CDR2 YFSETQ. The CDR3 runs 13 residues. The V and J ends lost 3 bases and 8 bases, in that order; junction bases with no gene match: 5. The complete variable domain, with remaining parts taken from reference TRBV5-1 and TRBJ1-1, reads KAGVTQTPRYLIKTRGQQVTLSCSPISGHRSVSWYQQTPGQGLQFLFEYFSETQRNKGNFPGRFSGRQFSNSRSEMNVSTLELGDSALYLCASSSTGGPEAFFGQGTRLTVV.

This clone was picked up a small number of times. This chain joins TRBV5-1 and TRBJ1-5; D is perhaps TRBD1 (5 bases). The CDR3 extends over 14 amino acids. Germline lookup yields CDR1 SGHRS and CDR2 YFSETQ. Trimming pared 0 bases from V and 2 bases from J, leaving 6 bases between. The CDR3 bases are TGCGCCAGCAGCTTGGTAGGGGGCAATCAGCCCCAGCATTTT. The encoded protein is CASSLVGGNQPQHF.

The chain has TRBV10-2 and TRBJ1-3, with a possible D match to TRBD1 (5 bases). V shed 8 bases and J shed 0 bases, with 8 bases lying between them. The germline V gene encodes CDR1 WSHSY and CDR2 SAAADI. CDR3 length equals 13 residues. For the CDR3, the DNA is TGCGCCAGCGGGGGGGGCTCTGGAAACACCATATATTTT. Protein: CASGGGSGNTIYF.

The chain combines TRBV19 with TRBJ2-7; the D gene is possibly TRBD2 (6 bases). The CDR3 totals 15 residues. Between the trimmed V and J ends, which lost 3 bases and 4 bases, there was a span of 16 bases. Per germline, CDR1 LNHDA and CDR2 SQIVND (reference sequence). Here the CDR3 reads CASSIRRGAGYEQYF. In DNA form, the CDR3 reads TGTGCCAGTAGTATCCGGAGGGGCGCGGGGTACGAGCAGTACTTC.

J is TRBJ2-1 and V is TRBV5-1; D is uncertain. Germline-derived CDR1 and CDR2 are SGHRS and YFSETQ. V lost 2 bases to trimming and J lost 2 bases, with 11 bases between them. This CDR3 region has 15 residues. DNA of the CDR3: TGCGCCAGCAGCTTCGCAACTACCACCTACAATGAGCAGTTCTTC. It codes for CASSFATTTYNEQFF.

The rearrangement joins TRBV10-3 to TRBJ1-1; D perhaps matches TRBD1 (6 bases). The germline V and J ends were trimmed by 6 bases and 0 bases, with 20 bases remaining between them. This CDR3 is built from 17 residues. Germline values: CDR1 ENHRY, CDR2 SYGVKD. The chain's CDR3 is CAISNFRGIGMNTEAFF. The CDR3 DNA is TGTGCCATCAGCAATTTCAGGGGAATTGGGATGAACACTGAAGCTTTCTTT.

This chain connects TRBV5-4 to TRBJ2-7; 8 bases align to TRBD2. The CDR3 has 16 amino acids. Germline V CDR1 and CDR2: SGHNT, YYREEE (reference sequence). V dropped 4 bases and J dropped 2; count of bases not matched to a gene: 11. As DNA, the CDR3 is TGTGCCAGCAGCCGGAGCCTGGCGGGAGGCGCCTACGAGCAGTACTTC. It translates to CASSRSLAGGAYEQYF. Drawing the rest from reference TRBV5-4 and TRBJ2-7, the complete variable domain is ETGVTQSPTHLIKTRGQQVTLRCSSQSGHNTVSWYQQALGQGPQFIFQYYREEENGRGNFPPRFSGLQFPNYSSELNVNALELDDSALYLCASSRSLAGGAYEQYFGPGTRLTVT.